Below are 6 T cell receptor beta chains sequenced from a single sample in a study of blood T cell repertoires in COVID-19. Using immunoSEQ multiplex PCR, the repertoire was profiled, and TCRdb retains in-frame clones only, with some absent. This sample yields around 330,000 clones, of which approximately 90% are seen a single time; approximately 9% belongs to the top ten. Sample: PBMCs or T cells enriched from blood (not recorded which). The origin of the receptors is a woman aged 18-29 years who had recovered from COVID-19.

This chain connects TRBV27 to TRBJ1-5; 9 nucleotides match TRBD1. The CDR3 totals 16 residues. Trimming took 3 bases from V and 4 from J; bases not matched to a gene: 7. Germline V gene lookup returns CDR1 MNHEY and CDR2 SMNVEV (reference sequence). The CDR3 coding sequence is TGTGCCAGCAGTTTCGGACAGGGGTACCCAAATCAGCCCCAGCATTTT. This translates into CASSFGQGYPNQPQHF.

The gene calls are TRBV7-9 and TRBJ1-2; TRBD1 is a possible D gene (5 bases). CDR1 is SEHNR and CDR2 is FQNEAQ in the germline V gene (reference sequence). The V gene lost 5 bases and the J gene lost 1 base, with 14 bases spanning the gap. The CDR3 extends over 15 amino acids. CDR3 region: CASSAGEPVNYGYTF. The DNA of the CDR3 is TGTGCCAGCAGCGCGGGGGAGCCAGTTAACTATGGCTACACCTTC.

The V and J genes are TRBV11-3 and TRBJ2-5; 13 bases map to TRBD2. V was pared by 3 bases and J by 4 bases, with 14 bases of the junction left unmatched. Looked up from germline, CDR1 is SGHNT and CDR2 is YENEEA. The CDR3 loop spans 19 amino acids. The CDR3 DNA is TGTGCCAGCAGCTTCCTACTAGCGGGAGGGCCCAGTTACTTAGAGACCCAGTACTTC. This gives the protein CASSFLLAGGPSYLETQYF.

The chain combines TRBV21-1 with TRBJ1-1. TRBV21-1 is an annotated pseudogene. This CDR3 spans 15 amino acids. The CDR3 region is CASRHSRVLYNEAFF. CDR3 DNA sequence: TGTGCCAGCAGACACTCTCGGGTCCTGTATAATGAAGCTTTCTTT.

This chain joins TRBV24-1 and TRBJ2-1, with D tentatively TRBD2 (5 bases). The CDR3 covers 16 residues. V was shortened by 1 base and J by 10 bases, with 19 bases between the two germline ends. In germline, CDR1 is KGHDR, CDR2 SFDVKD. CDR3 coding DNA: TGTGCCACCAGTGATTTCAACTACCGCGAGGGCCTGGAGCAGTTCTTC. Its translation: CATSDFNYREGLEQFF.

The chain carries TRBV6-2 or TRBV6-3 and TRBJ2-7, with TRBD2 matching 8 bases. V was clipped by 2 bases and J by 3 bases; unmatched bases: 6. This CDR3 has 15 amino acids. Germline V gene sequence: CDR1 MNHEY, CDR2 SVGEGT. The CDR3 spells CASSYTIAGIYEQYF. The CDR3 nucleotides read TGTGCCAGCAGTTACACGATAGCGGGAATCTACGAGCAGTACTTC.